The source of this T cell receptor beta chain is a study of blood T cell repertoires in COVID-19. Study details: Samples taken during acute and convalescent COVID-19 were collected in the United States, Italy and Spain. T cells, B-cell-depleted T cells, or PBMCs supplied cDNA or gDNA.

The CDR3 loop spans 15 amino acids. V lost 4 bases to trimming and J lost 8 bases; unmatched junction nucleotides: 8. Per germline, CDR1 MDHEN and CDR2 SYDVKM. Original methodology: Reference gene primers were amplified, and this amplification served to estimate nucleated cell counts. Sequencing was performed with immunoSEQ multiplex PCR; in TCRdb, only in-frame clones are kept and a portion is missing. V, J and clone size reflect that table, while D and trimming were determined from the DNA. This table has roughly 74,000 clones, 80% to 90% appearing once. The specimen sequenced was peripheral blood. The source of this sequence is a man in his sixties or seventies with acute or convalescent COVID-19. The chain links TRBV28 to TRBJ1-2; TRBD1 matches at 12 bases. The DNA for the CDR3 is TGTGCCAGCAGTTCCCAGGGACAGGGGGCGAGGGGCTACACCTTC. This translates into CASSSQGQGARGYTF.